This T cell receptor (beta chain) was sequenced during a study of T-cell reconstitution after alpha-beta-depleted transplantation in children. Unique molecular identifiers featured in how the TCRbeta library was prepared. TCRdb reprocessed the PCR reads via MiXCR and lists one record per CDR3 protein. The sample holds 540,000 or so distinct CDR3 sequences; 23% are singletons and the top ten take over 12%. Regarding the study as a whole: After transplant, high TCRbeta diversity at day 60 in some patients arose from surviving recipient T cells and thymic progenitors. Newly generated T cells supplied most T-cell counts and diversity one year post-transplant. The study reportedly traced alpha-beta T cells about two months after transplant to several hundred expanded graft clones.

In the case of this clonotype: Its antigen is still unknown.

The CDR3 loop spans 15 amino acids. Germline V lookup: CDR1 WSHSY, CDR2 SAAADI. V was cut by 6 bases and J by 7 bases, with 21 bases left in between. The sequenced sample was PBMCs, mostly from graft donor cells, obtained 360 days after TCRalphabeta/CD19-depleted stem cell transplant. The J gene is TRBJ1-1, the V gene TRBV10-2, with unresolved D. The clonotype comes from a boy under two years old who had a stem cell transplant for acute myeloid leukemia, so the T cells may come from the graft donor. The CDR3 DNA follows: TGCGCCAGCAGGGACCTGGCGGGGTTGAGGAATGAAGCTTTCTTT. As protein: CASRDLAGLRNEAFF.